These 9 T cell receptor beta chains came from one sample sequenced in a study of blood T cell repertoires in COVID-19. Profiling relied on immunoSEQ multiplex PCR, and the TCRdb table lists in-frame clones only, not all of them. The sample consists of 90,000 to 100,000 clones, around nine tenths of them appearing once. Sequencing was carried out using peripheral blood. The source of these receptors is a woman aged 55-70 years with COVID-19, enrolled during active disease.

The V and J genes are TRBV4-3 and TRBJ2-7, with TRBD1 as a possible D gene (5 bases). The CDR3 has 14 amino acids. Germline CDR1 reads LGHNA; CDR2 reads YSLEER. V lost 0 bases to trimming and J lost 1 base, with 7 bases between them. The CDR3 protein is CASSQDRVSYEQYF. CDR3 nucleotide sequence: TGCGCCAGCAGCCAAGACAGGGTTTCCTACGAGCAGTACTTC.

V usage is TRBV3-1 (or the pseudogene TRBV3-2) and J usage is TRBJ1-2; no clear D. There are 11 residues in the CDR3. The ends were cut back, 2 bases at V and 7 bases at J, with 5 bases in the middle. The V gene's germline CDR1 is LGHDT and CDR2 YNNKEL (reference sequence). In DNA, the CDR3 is TGTGCCAGCAGCCAACGGGGTGGCTACACCTTC. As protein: CASSQRGGYTF.

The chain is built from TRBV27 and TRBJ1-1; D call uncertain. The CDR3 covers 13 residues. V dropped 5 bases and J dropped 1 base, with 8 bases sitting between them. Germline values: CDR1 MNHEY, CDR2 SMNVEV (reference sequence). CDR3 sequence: CASSGRANTEAFF. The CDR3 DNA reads TGTGCCAGCAGTGGGCGGGCGAACACTGAAGCTTTCTTT.

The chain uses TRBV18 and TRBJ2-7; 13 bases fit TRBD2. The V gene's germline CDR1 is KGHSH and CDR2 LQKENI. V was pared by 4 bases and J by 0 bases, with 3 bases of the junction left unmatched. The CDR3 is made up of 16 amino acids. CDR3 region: CASSRGLAGVSYEQYF. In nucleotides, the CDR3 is TGTGCCAGCTCACGAGGACTAGCGGGGGTCTCCTACGAGCAGTACTTC. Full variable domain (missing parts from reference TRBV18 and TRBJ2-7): NAGVMQNPRHLVRRRGQEARLRCSPMKGHSHVYWYRQLPEEGLKFMVYLQKENIIDESGMPKERFSAEFPKEGPSILRIQQVVRGDSAAYFCASSRGLAGVSYEQYFGPGTRLTVT.

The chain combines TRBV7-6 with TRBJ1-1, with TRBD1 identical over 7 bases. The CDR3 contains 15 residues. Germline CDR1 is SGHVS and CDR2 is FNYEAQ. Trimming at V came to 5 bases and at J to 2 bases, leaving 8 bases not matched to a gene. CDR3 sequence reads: CASSRLRDSNTEAFF. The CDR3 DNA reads TGTGCCAGCAGCCGCCTCCGGGACAGCAACACTGAAGCTTTCTTT.

CDR3 nucleotides: TGTGCCAGCTCACCACCCGGACTAGCGGGGGGGGATGAGCAGTTCTTC. Translating it yields CASSPPGLAGGDEQFF. The chain uses TRBV18 and TRBJ2-1; TRBD2 agrees at 15 bases. V gave up 0 bases and J gave up 8 bases; unmatched junction bases: 2. Germline V gives CDR1 KGHSH, CDR2 LQKENI. The length of the CDR3 is 16 residues.

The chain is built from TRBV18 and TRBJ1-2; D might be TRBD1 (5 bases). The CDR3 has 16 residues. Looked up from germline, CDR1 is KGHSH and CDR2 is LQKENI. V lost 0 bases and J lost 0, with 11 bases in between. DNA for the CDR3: TGTGCCAGCTCACCACCGGGGGGTCTCTCTAACTATGGCTACACCTTC. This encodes CASSPPGGLSNYGYTF.

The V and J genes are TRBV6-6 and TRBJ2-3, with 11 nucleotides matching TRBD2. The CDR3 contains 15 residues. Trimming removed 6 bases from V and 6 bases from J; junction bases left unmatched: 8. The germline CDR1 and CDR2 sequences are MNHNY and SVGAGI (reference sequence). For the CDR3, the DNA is TGTGCCAGCAGCTATCTAGCGGGGGGCCGGGATACGCAGTATTTT. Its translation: CASSYLAGGRDTQYF.

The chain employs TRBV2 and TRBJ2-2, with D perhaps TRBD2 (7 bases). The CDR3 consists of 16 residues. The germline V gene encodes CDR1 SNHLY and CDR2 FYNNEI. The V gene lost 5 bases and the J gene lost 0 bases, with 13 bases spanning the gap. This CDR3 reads CASSRTGGANTGELFF. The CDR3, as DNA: TGTGCCAGCAGTCGTACGGGGGGCGCGAACACCGGGGAGCTGTTTTTT.